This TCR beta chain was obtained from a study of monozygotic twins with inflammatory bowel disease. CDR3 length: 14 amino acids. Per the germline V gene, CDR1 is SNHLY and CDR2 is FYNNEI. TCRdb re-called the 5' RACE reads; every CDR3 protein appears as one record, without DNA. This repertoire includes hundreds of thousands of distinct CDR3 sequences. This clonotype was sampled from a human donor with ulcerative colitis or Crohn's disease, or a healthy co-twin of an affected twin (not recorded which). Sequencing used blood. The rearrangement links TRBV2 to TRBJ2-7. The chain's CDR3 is CASSEESLLYEQYF.